This T cell receptor (beta chain) was retrieved from a study of siplizumab effects on memory and regulatory T cells. Study results and limitations: Mean Treg-derived proportions of mappable alloreactive CD4+ clones were 55% to 75% for siplizumab and 25% to 30% for controls. Among alloreactive clones, only a minor fraction mapped to unstimulated subsets.

Assays were performed on some 9.2 x 10^4 TCR templates per sample. Profiling relied on immunoSEQ multiplex PCR, and the TCRdb table lists in-frame clones only, not all of them. The sample records about 100,000 clones, about 91% being singletons. On this clone itself: Its matching antigen is unknown.

Between the trimmed V and J ends, which lost 0 bases and 4 bases, there was a span of 12 bases. The CDR3 totals 15 residues. Germline V gene data show CDR1 as SGHDN and CDR2 as FVKESK. The material sequenced was CD4+ T cells sorted from blood. This receptor was obtained from a human donor in good health. Some clones in this sample may be carry-over from other donors' samples. The chain links TRBV14 to TRBJ2-5; D unresolved. The CDR3 DNA is TGTGCCAGCAGCCAAGATTTGTCACACGCAGAGACCCAGTACTTC. Amino acids: CASSQDLSHAETQYF.